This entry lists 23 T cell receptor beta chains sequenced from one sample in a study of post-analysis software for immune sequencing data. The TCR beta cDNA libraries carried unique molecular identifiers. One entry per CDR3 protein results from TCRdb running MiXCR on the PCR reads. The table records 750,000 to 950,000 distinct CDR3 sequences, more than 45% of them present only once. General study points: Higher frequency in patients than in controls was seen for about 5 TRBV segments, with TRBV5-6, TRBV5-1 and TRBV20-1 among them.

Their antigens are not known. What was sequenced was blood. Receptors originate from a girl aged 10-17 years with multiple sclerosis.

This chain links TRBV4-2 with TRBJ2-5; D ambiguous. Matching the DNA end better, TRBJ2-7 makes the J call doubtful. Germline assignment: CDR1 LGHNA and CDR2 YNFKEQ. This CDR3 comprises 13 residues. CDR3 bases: TGTGCCAGCAGCCAAGAGCTATTCTACGAGCAGTACTTC. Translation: CASSQELFYEQYF.

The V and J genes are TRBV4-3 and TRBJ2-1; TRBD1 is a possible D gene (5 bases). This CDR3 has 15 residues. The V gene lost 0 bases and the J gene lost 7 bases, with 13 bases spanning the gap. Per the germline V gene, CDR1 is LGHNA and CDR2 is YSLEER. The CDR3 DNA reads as TGCGCCAGCAGCCAAGACTTTAACAGGATAAATGAGCAGTTCTTC. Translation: CASSQDFNRINEQFF.

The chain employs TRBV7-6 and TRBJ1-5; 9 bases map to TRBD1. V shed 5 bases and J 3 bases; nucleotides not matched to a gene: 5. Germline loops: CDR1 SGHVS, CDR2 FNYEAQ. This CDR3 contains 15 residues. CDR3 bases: TGTGCCAGCAGCCCGGACAGGGGACCCAATCAGCCCCAGCATTTT. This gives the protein CASSPDRGPNQPQHF. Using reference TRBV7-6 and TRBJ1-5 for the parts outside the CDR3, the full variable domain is GAGVSQSPRYKVTKRGQDVALRCDPISGHVSLYWYRQALGQGPEFLTYFNYEAQQDKSGLPNDRFSAERPEGSISTLTIQRTEQRDSAMYRCASSPDRGPNQPQHFGDGTRLSIL.

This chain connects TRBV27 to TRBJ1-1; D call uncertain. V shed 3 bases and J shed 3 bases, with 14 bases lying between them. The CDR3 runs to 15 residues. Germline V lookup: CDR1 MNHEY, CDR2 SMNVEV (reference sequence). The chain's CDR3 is CASSFLRPEDTEAFF. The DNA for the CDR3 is TGTGCCAGCAGTTTTCTCCGACCTGAGGACACTGAAGCTTTCTTT.

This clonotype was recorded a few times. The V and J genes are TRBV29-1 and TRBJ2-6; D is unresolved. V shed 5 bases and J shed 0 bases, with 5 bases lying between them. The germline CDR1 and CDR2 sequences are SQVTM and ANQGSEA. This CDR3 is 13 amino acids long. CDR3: CSVRHSGANVLTF. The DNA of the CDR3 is TGCAGCGTTAGGCACTCTGGGGCCAACGTCCTGACTTTC.

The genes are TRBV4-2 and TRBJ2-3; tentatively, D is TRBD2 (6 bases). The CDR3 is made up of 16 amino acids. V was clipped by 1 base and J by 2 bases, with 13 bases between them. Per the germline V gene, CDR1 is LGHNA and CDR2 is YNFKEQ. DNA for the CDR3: TGTGCCAGCAGCCAAGTCCAGGCTAGCGCCACAGATACGCAGTATTTT. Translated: CASSQVQASATDTQYF.

The CDR3 reads CAISDRGMNTEAFF. CDR3 nucleotide sequence: TGTGCCATCAGCGACAGGGGGATGAACACTGAAGCTTTCTTT. The chain joins TRBV10-3 to TRBJ1-1; TRBD1 agrees at 9 bases. CDR3 length equals 14 residues. With 6 bases clipped from V and 0 bases from J, the junction kept 2 bases outside the gene matches. Germline CDR1 and CDR2: ENHRY and SYGVKD.

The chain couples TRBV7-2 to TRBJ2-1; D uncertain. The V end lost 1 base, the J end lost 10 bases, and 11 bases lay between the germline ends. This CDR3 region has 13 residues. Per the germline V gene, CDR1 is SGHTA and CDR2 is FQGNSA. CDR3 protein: CASSLDLPREQFF. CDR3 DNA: TGTGCCAGCAGCTTAGACCTACCGAGGGAGCAGTTCTTC.

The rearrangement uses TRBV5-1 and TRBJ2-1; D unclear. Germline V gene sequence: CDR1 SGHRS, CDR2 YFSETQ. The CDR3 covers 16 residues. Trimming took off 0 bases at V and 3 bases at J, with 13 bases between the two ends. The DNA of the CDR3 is TGCGCCAGCAGCTTGGATCGGGTCCAACTCTACAATGAGCAGTTCTTC. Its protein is CASSLDRVQLYNEQFF. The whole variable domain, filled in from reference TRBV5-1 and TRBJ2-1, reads KAGVTQTPRYLIKTRGQQVTLSCSPISGHRSVSWYQQTPGQGLQFLFEYFSETQRNKGNFPGRFSGRQFSNSRSEMNVSTLELGDSALYLCASSLDRVQLYNEQFFGPGTRLTVL.

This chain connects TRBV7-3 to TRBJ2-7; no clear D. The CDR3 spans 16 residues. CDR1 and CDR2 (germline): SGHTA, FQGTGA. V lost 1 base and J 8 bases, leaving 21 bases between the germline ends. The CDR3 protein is CASSLSGPASQEQQYF. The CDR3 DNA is TGTGCCAGCAGCTTAAGCGGCCCTGCTTCCCAAGAGCAGCAGTACTTC.

Written as DNA, the CDR3 is TGTGCCAGCAGCATACAGGGACTCGGGTATGGCTACACCTTC. Encoded protein: CASSIQGLGYGYTF. The chain employs TRBV7-9 and TRBJ1-2; possible D gene TRBD1, 6 bases. From germline, CDR1 is SEHNR and CDR2 FQNEAQ (reference sequence). The CDR3 sequence is 14 residues long. Trimming removed 5 bases at V and 5 bases at J, with 15 bases between.

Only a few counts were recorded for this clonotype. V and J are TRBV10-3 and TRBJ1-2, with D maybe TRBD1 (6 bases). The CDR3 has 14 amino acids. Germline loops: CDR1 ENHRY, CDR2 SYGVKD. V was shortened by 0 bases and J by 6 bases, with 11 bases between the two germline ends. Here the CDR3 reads CAISESPDRDGYTF. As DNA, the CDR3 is TGTGCCATCAGTGAGTCTCCGGACAGAGATGGCTACACCTTC.

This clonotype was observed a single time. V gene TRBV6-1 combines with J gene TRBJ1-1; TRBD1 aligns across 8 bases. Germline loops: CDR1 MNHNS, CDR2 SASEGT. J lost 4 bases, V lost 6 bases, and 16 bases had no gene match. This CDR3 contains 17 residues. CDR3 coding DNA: TGTGCCAGCAGGAACTCCCCTCAGGGGGCGTTTGGCACTGAAGCTTTCTTT. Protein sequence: CASRNSPQGAFGTEAFF.

Here the CDR3 DNA reads TGTGCCAGCAGACCCGAGACGGCTGAAAAACTGTTTTTT. Its protein is CASRPETAEKLFF. V and J are TRBV6-6 and TRBJ1-4, with no clear D. This CDR3 comprises 13 residues. V shed 6 bases and J shed 7 bases, with 12 bases lying between them. Germline V gives CDR1 MNHNY, CDR2 SVGAGI (reference sequence).

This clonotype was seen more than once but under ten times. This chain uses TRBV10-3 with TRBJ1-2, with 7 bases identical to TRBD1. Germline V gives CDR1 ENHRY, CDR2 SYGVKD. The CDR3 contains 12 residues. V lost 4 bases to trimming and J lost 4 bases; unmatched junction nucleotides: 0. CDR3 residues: CAISGDSYGYTF. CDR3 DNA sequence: TGTGCCATCAGTGGGGACAGCTATGGCTACACCTTC.

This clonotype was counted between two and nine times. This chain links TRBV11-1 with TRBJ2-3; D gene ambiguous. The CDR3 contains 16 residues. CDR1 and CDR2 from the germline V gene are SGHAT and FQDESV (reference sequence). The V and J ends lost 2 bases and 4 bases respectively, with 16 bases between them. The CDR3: CASSLKSSVFADTQYF. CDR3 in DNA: TGTGCCAGCAGCTTAAAATCATCCGTTTTCGCAGATACGCAGTATTTT.

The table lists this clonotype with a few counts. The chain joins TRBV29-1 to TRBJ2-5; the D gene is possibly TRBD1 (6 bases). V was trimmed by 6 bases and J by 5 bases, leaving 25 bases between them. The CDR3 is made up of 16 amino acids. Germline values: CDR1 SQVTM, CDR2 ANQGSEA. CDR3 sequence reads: CSVNAQSQGPPETQYF. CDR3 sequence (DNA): TGCAGCGTCAATGCGCAATCACAGGGCCCCCCCGAGACCCAGTACTTC.

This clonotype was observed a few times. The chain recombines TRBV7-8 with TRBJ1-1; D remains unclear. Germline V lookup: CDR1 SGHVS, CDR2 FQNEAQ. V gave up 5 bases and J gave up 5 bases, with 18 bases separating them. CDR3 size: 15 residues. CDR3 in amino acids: CASSTVILEGTEAFF. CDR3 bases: TGTGCCAGCAGCACAGTGATCTTGGAGGGAACTGAAGCTTTCTTT.

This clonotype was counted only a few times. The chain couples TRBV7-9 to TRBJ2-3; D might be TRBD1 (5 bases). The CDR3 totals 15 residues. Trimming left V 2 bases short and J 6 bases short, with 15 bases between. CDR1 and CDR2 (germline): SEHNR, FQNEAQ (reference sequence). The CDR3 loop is CASSLSSTVADTQYF. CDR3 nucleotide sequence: TGTGCCAGCAGCTTATCCTCGACAGTTGCGGATACGCAGTATTTT.

The DNA of the CDR3 is TGCGCCAGCAGCCCAGAGAGCGGGAGGGGCAACAATGAGCAGTTCTTC. This gives the protein CASSPESGRGNNEQFF. The V call is TRBV5-1, the J call TRBJ2-1; TRBD2 matches at 10 bases. The ends lost 4 bases at V and 5 bases at J; junction bases unmatched: 9. The germline V gene has CDR1 SGHRS and CDR2 YFSETQ. There are 16 residues in the CDR3.

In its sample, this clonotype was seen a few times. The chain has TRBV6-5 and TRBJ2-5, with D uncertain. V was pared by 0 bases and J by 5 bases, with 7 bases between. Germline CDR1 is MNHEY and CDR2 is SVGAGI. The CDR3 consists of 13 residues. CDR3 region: CASSYSMMETQYF. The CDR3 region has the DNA TGTGCCAGCAGTTACTCGATGATGGAGACCCAGTACTTC.

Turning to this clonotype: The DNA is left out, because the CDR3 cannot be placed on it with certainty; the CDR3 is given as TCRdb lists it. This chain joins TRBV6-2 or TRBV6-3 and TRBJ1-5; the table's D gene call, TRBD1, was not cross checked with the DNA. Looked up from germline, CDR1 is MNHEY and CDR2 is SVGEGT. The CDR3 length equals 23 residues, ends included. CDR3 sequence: CASSHGVDEQYFGPGTLNQPQHF.

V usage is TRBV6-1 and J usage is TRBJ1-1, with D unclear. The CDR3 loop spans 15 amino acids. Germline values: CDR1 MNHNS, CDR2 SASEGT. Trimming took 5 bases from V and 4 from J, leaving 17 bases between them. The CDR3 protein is CASSLPMELGTEAFF. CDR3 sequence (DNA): TGTGCCAGCAGTCTACCCATGGAATTGGGCACTGAAGCTTTCTTT.